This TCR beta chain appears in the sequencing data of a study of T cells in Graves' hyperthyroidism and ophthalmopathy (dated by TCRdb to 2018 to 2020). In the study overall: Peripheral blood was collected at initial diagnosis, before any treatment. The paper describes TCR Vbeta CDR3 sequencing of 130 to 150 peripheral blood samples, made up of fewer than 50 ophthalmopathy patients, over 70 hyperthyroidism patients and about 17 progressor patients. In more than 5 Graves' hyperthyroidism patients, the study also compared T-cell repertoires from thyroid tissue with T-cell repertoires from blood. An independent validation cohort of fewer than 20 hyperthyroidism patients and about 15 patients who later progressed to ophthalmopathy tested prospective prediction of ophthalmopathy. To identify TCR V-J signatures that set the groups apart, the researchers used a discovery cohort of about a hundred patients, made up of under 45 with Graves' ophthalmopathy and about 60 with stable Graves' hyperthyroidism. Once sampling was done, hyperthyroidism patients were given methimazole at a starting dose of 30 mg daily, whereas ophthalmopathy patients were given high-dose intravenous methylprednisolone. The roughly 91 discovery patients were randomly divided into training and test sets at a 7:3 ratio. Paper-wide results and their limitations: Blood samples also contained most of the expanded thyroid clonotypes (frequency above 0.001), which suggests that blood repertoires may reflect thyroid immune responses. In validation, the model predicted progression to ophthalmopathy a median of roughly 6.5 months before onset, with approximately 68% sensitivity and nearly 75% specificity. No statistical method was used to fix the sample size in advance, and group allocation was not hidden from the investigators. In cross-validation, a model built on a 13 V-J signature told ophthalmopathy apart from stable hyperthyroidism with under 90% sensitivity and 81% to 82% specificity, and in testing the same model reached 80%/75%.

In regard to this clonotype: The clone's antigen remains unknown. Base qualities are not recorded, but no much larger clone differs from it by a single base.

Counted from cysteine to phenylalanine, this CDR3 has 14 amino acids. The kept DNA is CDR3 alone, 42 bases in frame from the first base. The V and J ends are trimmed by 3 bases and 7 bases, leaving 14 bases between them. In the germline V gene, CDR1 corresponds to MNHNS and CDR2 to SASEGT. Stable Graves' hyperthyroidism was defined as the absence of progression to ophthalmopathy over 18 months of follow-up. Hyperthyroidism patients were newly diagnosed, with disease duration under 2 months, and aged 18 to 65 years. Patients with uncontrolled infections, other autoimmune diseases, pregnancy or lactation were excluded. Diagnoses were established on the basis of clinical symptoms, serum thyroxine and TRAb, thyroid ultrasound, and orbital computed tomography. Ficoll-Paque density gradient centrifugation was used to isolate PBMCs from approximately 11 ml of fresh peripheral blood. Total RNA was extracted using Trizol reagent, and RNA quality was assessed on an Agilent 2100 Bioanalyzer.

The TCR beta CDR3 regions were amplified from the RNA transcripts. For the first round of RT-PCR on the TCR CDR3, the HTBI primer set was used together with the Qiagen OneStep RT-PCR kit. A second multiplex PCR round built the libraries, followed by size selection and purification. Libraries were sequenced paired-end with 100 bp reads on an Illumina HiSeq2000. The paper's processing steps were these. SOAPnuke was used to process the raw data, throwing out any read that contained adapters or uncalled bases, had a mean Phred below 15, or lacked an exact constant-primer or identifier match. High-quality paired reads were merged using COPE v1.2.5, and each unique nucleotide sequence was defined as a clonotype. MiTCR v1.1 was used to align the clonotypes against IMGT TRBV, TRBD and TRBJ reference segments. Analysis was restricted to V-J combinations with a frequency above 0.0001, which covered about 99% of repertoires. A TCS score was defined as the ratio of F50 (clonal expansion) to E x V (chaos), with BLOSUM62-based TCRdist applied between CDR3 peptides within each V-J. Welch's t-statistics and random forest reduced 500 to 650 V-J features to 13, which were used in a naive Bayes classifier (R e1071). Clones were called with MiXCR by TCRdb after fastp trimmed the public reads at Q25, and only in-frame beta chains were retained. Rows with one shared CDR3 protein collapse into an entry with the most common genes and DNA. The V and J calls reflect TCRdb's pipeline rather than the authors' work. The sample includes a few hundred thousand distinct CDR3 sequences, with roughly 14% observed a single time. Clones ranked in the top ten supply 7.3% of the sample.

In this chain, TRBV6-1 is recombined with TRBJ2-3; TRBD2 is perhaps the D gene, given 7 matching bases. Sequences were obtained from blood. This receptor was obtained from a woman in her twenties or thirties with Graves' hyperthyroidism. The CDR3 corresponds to CASSDEGGAYTQYF. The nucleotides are TGTGCCAGCAGTGACGAGGGGGGGGCCTATACGCAGTATTTT.